This TCR beta chain was documented in a study of shared clonotypes between healthy human individuals. The CDR3 covers 14 residues. The data were produced by immunoSEQ multiplex PCR, yet TCRdb's version contains in-frame clones alone and is incomplete. The sample lists about 600,000 clones, more than 95% occurring once. V gene TRBV21-1 combines with J gene TRBJ1-2. TRBV21-1 is given as a pseudogene. The TCR was taken from a woman aged 30 to 39 in good health. The sample consisted of naive CD4+ T cells sorted from blood. Subset specified: CD45RA+ positively selected. CDR3 protein: CASSGTGAEGGYTF. The DNA for the CDR3 is TGTGCCAGCAGCGGCACCGGGGCGGAGGGAGGCTACACCTTC.